In this sample, the clone carrying this T cell receptor (beta chain) turned up a few times. CDR1 and CDR2 (germline): WSHSY, SAAADI. The V and J ends lost 8 bases and 2 bases, in that order; junction bases with no gene match: 5. This CDR3 is built from 13 residues. Time point noted: newly diagnosed GD, antithyroid drugs for less than 3 months. PBMC RNA was the source of the TCR library. The data belong to a study of regulatory T cells in long-lasting Graves disease. Study-wide background: Antithyroid drug intake by newly diagnosed Graves' patients had lasted under 3 months.

Researchers made TCR beta libraries by using iRepertoire HTBI primers and running Arm-PCR on CDR3 regions. One entry per CDR3 protein, called by TCRdb with MiXCR from the multiplex PCR reads. The repertoire includes more than 300,000 distinct CDR3 sequences, 12% of them detected once, and approximately 17% sits in the top ten. The same sample was also used in a study of T cells in Graves' hyperthyroidism and ophthalmopathy. That paper notes: With the HTBI primer set, the TCR CDR3 went through a first round of RT-PCR.

The sequence was collected from a woman aged 18-29 years with Graves disease. This sequence joins TRBV10-2 and TRBJ2-7; 8 positions agree with TRBD1. The specimen was peripheral blood mononuclear cells (PBMCs), collected at new diagnosis, from a patient treated with antithyroid drugs. The CDR3 spells CASRRDRPYEQYF. CDR3 bases: TGCGCCAGCCGCCGGGACAGGCCCTACGAGCAGTACTTC.